Listed here are 9 T cell receptor beta chains from one sample, sequenced in a study of CD8+ T cells in alopecia areata (dated by TCRdb to 2016 to 2019). What the treatment or condition label conveys for this sample: oral pan-JAK inhibitor, 5-10 mg twice daily. Libraries came from the immunoSEQ multiplex PCR assay. For TCR sequencing, RNA was extracted from every sample and reverse transcribed into cDNA to serve as template. This immuneACCESS table, as held by TCRdb, lists in-frame sequences with V and J called but not all clones. Of the missing ones, under half trace to an unresolved V gene in checked studies; the others have no known cause. Present in this sample are around 170,000 clones, 51% of which were seen just once. The top ten clones comprise about 9.4% of the sample. Specimen: CD8+ T cells sorted from blood, collected around week 54, from a patient treated with tofacitinib. The receptors derive from a human donor with alopecia areata.

V gene TRBV18 combines with J gene TRBJ1-6; no firm D call. The germline CDR1 and CDR2 sequences are KGHSH and LQKENI. V was cut by 1 base and J by 0 bases, with 13 bases left in between. This CDR3 comprises 18 residues. The CDR3 here is CASSPLPRSSSYNSPLHF. CDR3 DNA: TGTGCCAGCTCACCACTTCCGAGGAGTAGCTCCTATAATTCACCCCTCCACTTT.

This chain connects TRBV4-3 to TRBJ2-7, with D hard to call. The CDR3 runs to 14 residues. The germline V gene has CDR1 LGHNA and CDR2 YSLEER. Trimming took 1 base from V and 0 from J, leaving 7 bases between them. In nucleotides, the CDR3 is TGCGCCAGCAGCCAAGTAGGCAGCTCCTACGAGCAGTACTTC. Amino acid sequence: CASSQVGSSYEQYF.

The genes are TRBV6-6 and TRBJ2-1; 14 nucleotides match TRBD2. V was pared by 5 bases and J by 2 bases, with 2 bases of the junction left unmatched. This CDR3 is 16 amino acids long. Germline V gene lookup returns CDR1 MNHNY and CDR2 SVGAGI (reference sequence). CDR3 nucleotides: TGTGCCAGCAGTAAGGGACTAGCGGGGGCCTACAATGAGCAGTTCTTC. Translated: CASSKGLAGAYNEQFF.

V usage is TRBV30 and J usage is TRBJ2-7; D possibly uses TRBD1 or TRBD2 (5 bases each). Germline V lookup: CDR1 GTSNPN, CDR2 SVGIG (reference sequence). The CDR3 is 11 amino acids. Trimming pared 0 bases from V and 6 bases from J, leaving 6 bases between. The CDR3 reads CAWSVGPEQYF. The CDR3 DNA follows: TGTGCCTGGAGTGTGGGACCCGAGCAGTACTTC.

This clone was seen more than once but under ten times. The rearrangement uses TRBV13 and TRBJ2-7; D gene unclear. CDR1 is PRHDT and CDR2 is FYEKMQ in the germline V gene (reference sequence). The CDR3 sequence is 13 residues long. V lost 1 base and J lost 3, with 7 bases in between. The CDR3 region is CASSLAGHYEQYF. The CDR3, as DNA: TGTGCCAGCAGCTTAGCGGGCCACTACGAGCAGTACTTC.

The chain couples TRBV29-1 to TRBJ2-5; D is ambiguous. The J call may be incorrect, as the DNA end agrees better with TRBJ2-7. This CDR3 spans 12 amino acids. CDR1 and CDR2 (germline): SQVTM, ANQGSEA. The CDR3 is CSVEESSYEQYF. The DNA of the CDR3 is TGCAGCGTTGAAGAATCATCCTACGAGCAGTACTTC.

This chain connects TRBV10-3 to TRBJ2-5; 15 bases are a match to TRBD2. V lost 2 bases, J lost 4 bases, and 5 bases stayed unmatched. From germline, CDR1 is ENHRY and CDR2 SYGVKD. The CDR3 is made up of 17 amino acids. CDR3 loop: CAISEGLAGGPRETQYF. CDR3 DNA sequence: TGTGCCATCAGTGAGGGACTAGCGGGGGGGCCACGAGAGACCCAGTACTTC.

The chain employs TRBV7-9 and TRBJ2-3, with D hard to call. Trimming took 6 bases from V and 0 from J, leaving 7 bases between them. The germline V gene has CDR1 SEHNR and CDR2 FQNEAQ (reference sequence). The CDR3 consists of 13 residues. CDR3 nucleotides: TGTGCCAGCAGACCGTCGAGCACAGATACGCAGTATTTT. It specifies CASRPSSTDTQYF.

The table lists this clone with a count of one. The chain is built from TRBV5-4 and TRBJ1-1; D call uncertain. V was cut by 0 bases and J by 0 bases, with 6 bases left in between. CDR3 length equals 14 residues. Germline V lookup: CDR1 SGHNT, CDR2 YYREEE (reference sequence). The CDR3 protein is CASSLGSLNTEAFF. Written as DNA, the CDR3 is TGTGCCAGCAGCTTGGGCAGCTTGAACACTGAAGCTTTCTTT.